These 22 T cell receptor beta chains originate from one sample sequenced in a study of blood T cell repertoires in COVID-19. Data came from immunoSEQ multiplex PCR; TCRdb stores just in-frame clones and leaves some out. The table lists about 340,000 clones, about 83% of them singletons. Sequencing was carried out using peripheral blood. The receptors were gathered from a man aged 25-45 years with active or convalescent COVID-19.

This sequence joins TRBV7-3 and TRBJ2-1, with 7 bases that match TRBD2. With 5 bases clipped from V and 11 bases from J, the junction kept 12 bases outside the gene matches. There are 14 residues in the CDR3. Per germline, CDR1 SGHTA and CDR2 FQGTGA. DNA for the CDR3: TGTGCCAGCAGCCCTGGGGGGGAGGCAATGAAGCAGTTCTTC. This codes for CASSPGGEAMKQFF.

V gene TRBV5-4 combines with J gene TRBJ2-5; D unresolved. The germline CDR1 and CDR2 sequences are SGHNT and YYREEE (reference sequence). The V gene lost 0 bases and the J gene lost 3 bases, with 9 bases spanning the gap. The CDR3 length is 14 residues. The CDR3 loop is CASSLDPLKETQYF. The CDR3, as DNA: TGTGCCAGCAGCTTGGATCCACTAAAAGAGACCCAGTACTTC.

This clone was observed once. J is TRBJ1-1 and V is TRBV27; TRBD1 is a possible D gene (5 bases). CDR3 length equals 17 residues. Germline values: CDR1 MNHEY, CDR2 SMNVEV (reference sequence). Between the trimmed V and J ends, which lost 8 bases and 3 bases, there was a span of 25 bases. The CDR3 sequence is CASGSLSLRTPHTEAFF. In nucleotides, the CDR3 is TGTGCCAGCGGTTCTCTCTCCCTGCGGACACCCCACACTGAAGCTTTCTTT.

The chain carries TRBV5-6 and TRBJ2-3, with TRBD2 identical over 9 bases. The CDR3 runs to 17 residues. With V trimmed by 4 bases and J by 6 bases, 15 bases remained unmatched. The germline gives CDR1 SGHDT, CDR2 YYEEEE. CDR3 residues: CASSASGHPSGRDTQYF. The CDR3 nucleotides are TGTGCCAGCAGCGCCTCGGGACACCCAAGCGGGAGGGATACGCAGTATTTT.

The J gene is TRBJ1-1, the V gene TRBV6-6; D not resolved. Germline V gene sequence: CDR1 MNHNY, CDR2 SVGAGI (reference sequence). Trimming pared 6 bases from V and 7 bases from J, leaving 12 bases between. The CDR3 has 12 amino acids. The CDR3 here is CASSYREREAFF. As DNA, the CDR3 is TGTGCCAGCAGCTACCGGGAACGTGAAGCTTTCTTT.

The rearrangement uses TRBV5-1 and TRBJ2-4; perhaps TRBD2 as D (6 bases). Trimming left V 3 bases short and J 9 bases short, with 16 bases between. The CDR3 has 14 amino acids. The germline V gene encodes CDR1 SGHRS and CDR2 YFSETQ. This CDR3 is CASSWGVDSSIQYF. The DNA of the CDR3 is TGCGCCAGCAGCTGGGGGGTCGACTCGAGCATTCAGTACTTC.

The chain links TRBV4-2 to TRBJ2-3, with 8 bases matching TRBD2. This CDR3 is 17 amino acids long. The V gene end was trimmed by 4 bases and the J gene end by 2 bases; junction bases not matched to a gene: 11. The germline V gene has CDR1 LGHNA and CDR2 YNFKEQ. CDR3 protein: CASSPSGSSGDTDTQYF. DNA for the CDR3: TGTGCCAGCAGCCCGTCCGGGAGTAGCGGGGACACAGATACGCAGTATTTT.

The CDR3 region is CASSPRDSPWYGYTF. CDR3 DNA: TGTGCCAGCAGCCCCCGGGACAGTCCGTGGTATGGCTACACCTTC. This chain joins TRBV9 and TRBJ1-2; the match to TRBD1 covers 7 bases. Germline CDR1 and CDR2: SGDLS and YYNGEE. This CDR3 has 15 amino acids. The V gene end was trimmed by 4 bases and the J gene end by 5 bases; junction bases not matched to a gene: 11.

This clone has only a few counts. V and J are TRBV7-9 and TRBJ1-4; 7 bases line up with TRBD1. Germline CDR1 is SEHNR and CDR2 is FQNEAQ (reference sequence). This CDR3 is 16 amino acids long. V lost 6 bases and J lost 13; bases outside the gene matches: 20. The CDR3 DNA follows: TGTGCCAGCAGTAGAGGTTGGGACAGTTCCCGGGGGGGACTGTTTTTT. Its translation is CASSRGWDSSRGGLFF.

The chain uses TRBV7-2 and TRBJ2-2; no clear D. The CDR3 sequence is 13 residues long. Germline V gene lookup returns CDR1 SGHTA and CDR2 FQGNSA. V lost 1 base to trimming and J lost 6 bases, with 6 bases between them. In nucleotides, the CDR3 is TGTGCCAGCAGCTTAGTTCGGGCCGGGGAGCTGTTTTTT. This encodes CASSLVRAGELFF.

This chain connects TRBV7-2 to TRBJ2-3, with TRBD2 matching 9 bases. The CDR3 sequence is 15 residues long. V lost 3 bases to trimming and J lost 4 bases; unmatched junction nucleotides: 5. The V gene's germline CDR1 is SGHTA and CDR2 FQGNSA. The CDR3 nucleotides read TGTGCCAGCAGCTTGTTAGCGGGAGATGCAGATACGCAGTATTTT. Translated, it gives CASSLLAGDADTQYF.

A single count supports this clone. The chain combines TRBV28 with TRBJ2-3, with 9 bases matching TRBD2. Germline CDR1 reads MDHEN; CDR2 reads SYDVKM. Trimming took 5 bases from V and 4 from J; bases not matched to a gene: 7. This CDR3 comprises 15 residues. In DNA form, the CDR3 reads TGTGCCAGCAGTCTAGCGGGGAGCGGGGCAGATACGCAGTATTTT. Translated, it gives CASSLAGSGADTQYF.

In its sample, this clone was seen a few times. CDR3 DNA: TGCGCCAGCAGCCAAGCTGTCGGTTTGTATGAGCAGTTCTTC. Translating it yields CASSQAVGLYEQFF. The chain combines TRBV4-1 with TRBJ2-1; D uncertain. Germline V gene data show CDR1 as MGHRA and CDR2 as YSYEKL. The CDR3 consists of 14 residues. The germline V and J ends were trimmed by 1 base and 8 bases, with 12 bases remaining between them.

The chain recombines TRBV3-1 (or the pseudogene TRBV3-2) with TRBJ1-2, with a possible D match to TRBD1 (5 bases). This CDR3 has 15 amino acids. Looked up from germline, CDR1 is LGHDT and CDR2 is YNNKEL (reference sequence). The V gene lost 1 base and the J gene lost 9 bases, with 18 bases spanning the gap. DNA for the CDR3: TGTGCCAGCAGCCAAGGGTACCGGGCCACAGGAAGCTACACCTTC. It encodes CASSQGYRATGSYTF.

The genes are TRBV6-5 and TRBJ1-6; D is undetermined. CDR1 is MNHEY and CDR2 is SVGAGI in the germline V gene. The CDR3 length is 12 residues. With 5 bases removed from V and 8 bases from J, the gap between germline ends came to 7 bases. The CDR3 protein is CASSPADSPLHF. CDR3 nucleotide sequence: TGTGCCAGCAGTCCCGCGGATTCACCCCTCCACTTT.

The V gene is TRBV3-1 (or the pseudogene TRBV3-2), the J gene TRBJ1-1; D remains ambiguous. Germline loops: CDR1 LGHDT, CDR2 YNNKEL (reference sequence). Trimming removed 5 bases at V and 8 bases at J, with 12 bases between. The CDR3 runs 12 residues. DNA of the CDR3: TGTGCCAGCAGCGTAGATACCCAAGAAGCTTTCTTT. Protein sequence: CASSVDTQEAFF.

The V and J genes are TRBV5-1 and TRBJ2-7; TRBD1 might be the D (5 bases). Germline assignment: CDR1 SGHRS and CDR2 YFSETQ. The CDR3 loop spans 14 amino acids. Trimming left V 0 bases short and J 2 bases short, with 9 bases between. The DNA for the CDR3 is TGCGCCAGCAGCTTGGGACAGAATCCCTACGAGCAGTACTTC. Amino acids: CASSLGQNPYEQYF.

The rearrangement uses TRBV11-3 and TRBJ1-1, with D hard to call. V lost 0 bases to trimming and J lost 3 bases, with 8 bases between them. This CDR3 comprises 14 residues. Per the germline V gene, CDR1 is SGHNT and CDR2 is YENEEA. CDR3 sequence reads: CASSLEGRDTEAFF. The CDR3 DNA is TGTGCCAGCAGCTTAGAGGGGAGAGACACTGAAGCTTTCTTT.

The chain is built from TRBV30 and TRBJ2-1; unclear D gene. The V and J ends lost 0 bases and 8 bases respectively, with 5 bases between them. The germline CDR1 and CDR2 sequences are GTSNPN and SVGIG (reference sequence). This CDR3 is built from 11 residues. CDR3: CAWSVIYEQFF. The DNA for the CDR3 is TGTGCCTGGAGTGTAATCTATGAGCAGTTCTTC.

The chain has TRBV6-6 and TRBJ1-5; D gene unclear. Trimming pared 2 bases from V and 5 bases from J, leaving 4 bases between. CDR3 size: 12 residues. CDR1 and CDR2 (germline): MNHNY, SVGAGI (reference sequence). CDR3 sequence reads: CASSYPDQPQHF. In DNA, the CDR3 is TGTGCCAGCAGTTACCCAGATCAGCCCCAGCATTTT.

The rearrangement links TRBV11-1 to TRBJ2-3; 10 positions agree with TRBD1. The trim removed 2 bases at V and 4 bases at J, leaving 6 bases unmatched. The germline CDR1 and CDR2 sequences are SGHAT and FQDESV (reference sequence). The CDR3 spans 16 residues. CDR3 protein: CASSLSLGQGADTQYF. CDR3 coding DNA: TGTGCCAGCAGCTTATCTCTAGGACAGGGGGCAGATACGCAGTATTTT.

On this clone itself: The same CDR3 arises from other DNA sequences in this sample as well. The chain employs TRBV28 and TRBJ1-5; TRBD1 might be the D (5 bases). CDR3 size: 14 residues. Trimming took 3 bases from V and 2 from J, leaving 8 bases between them. Looked up from germline, CDR1 is MDHEN and CDR2 is SYDVKM. This CDR3 reads CASSLGRRNQPQHF. The CDR3 DNA sequence: TGTGCCAGCAGTTTGGGGCGACGCAATCAGCCCCAGCATTTT.